This TCR beta chain is from a study of blood T cell repertoires in COVID-19. About the research overall: From T cells, B-cell-depleted T cells, or PBMCs came the material, which was cDNA or gDNA.

Study processing details: Amplification with reference gene primers provided the estimates of nucleated cell counts. Repertoires were generated with immunoSEQ multiplex PCR, while TCRdb's copy carries only in-frame clones and drops some. D and trimming come from the DNA, and the V and J calls and clone size come from that table. The sample holds approximately 110,000 clones, approximately 90% seen once. Seattle patient enrollment occurred during active infection, with longitudinal follow-up thereafter. Unmatched junction bases numbered 13, after V lost 4 bases and J lost 10 bases. Germline V CDR1 and CDR2: KGHDR, SFDVKD. The CDR3 contains 17 residues.

Material: peripheral blood. The V call is TRBV24-1, the J call TRBJ2-1; TRBD2 agrees at 12 bases. The receptor was derived from a man aged 50-59 years with COVID-19, enrolled during active disease. The CDR3 region is CATSDRRTSGTGGEQFF. As DNA, the CDR3 is TGTGCCACCAGTGACCGCAGGACTAGCGGGACGGGGGGGGAGCAGTTCTTC.